Listed here are 18 T cell receptor beta chains from one sample, sequenced in a study of blood T cells in healthy people across ages. The second PCR ran about 6 to 11 cycles with a sample-barcoded 5' primer and J-beta primers. TCRdb re-analysed the 5' RACE reads in MiXCR, keeping a single row per CDR3 protein. The top ten hold around 11% of the sample, which has roughly 1,500,000 distinct CDR3 sequences, 30% to 40% seen once. Sequenced material: blood. Every receptor here comes from a woman aged 25 to 39 in good health.

This clonotype has ten or more counts. The chain couples TRBV7-2 to TRBJ2-3; 8 nucleotides align to TRBD2. CDR3 size: 16 residues. Unmatched junction bases numbered 5, after V lost 1 base and J lost 2 bases. Germline lookup yields CDR1 SGHTA and CDR2 FQGNSA. CDR3 nucleotides: TGTGCCAGCAGCTTAGTAGGTAGCGGGAACACAGATACGCAGTATTTT. It translates to CASSLVGSGNTDTQYF.

This clonotype occurred many times. V is TRBV7-9 and J is TRBJ2-5, with TRBD2 identical over 10 bases. Trimming cost V 5 bases and J 4 bases; bases outside gene matches: 7. The length of the CDR3 is 15 residues. Germline V gives CDR1 SEHNR, CDR2 FQNEAQ (reference sequence). The CDR3 region is CASSPTSGRGETQYF. CDR3 DNA: TGTGCCAGCAGCCCGACGAGCGGGAGGGGAGAGACCCAGTACTTC. Drawing the rest from reference TRBV7-9 and TRBJ2-5, the complete variable domain is DTGVSQNPRHKITKRGQNVTFRCDPISEHNRLYWYRQTLGQGPEFLTYFQNEAQLEKSRLLSDRFSAERPKGSFSTLEIQRTEQGDSAMYLCASSPTSGRGETQYFGPGTRLLVL.

This clonotype has a count of ten or more. The V gene is TRBV2, the J gene TRBJ2-7; 8 bases are a match to TRBD1. The CDR3 length is 14 residues. CDR1 is SNHLY and CDR2 is FYNNEI in the germline V gene. V trimming: 6 bases; J trimming: 0 bases; junction bases outside the gene matches: 4. The CDR3 reads CASSRDRSSYEQYF. CDR3 in DNA: TGTGCCAGCAGCCGGGACAGGAGCTCCTACGAGCAGTACTTC.

This clonotype has just a few counts. V usage is TRBV29-1 and J usage is TRBJ2-1; perhaps D is TRBD1 or TRBD2 (6 bases each). There are 13 residues in the CDR3. Germline CDR1 SQVTM, CDR2 ANQGSEA. Trimming stripped 3 bases from V and 9 bases from J, with 15 bases between. CDR3 amino acids: CSVENRGAGEQFF. DNA for the CDR3: TGCAGCGTTGAGAATAGGGGGGCGGGTGAGCAGTTCTTC.

CDR3 sequence (DNA): TGTGCCAGCAGCGTTGGAGGGAGTGACACTGAAGCTTTCTTT. Translating it yields CASSVGGSDTEAFF. The V gene is TRBV9, the J gene TRBJ1-1; no definite D call. Germline CDR1 reads SGDLS; CDR2 reads YYNGEE. The CDR3 runs 14 residues. V was trimmed by 2 bases and J by 3 bases, leaving 11 bases between them.

The sample holds many counts of this clonotype. V gene TRBV4-2 combines with J gene TRBJ2-5; D possibly corresponds to TRBD2 (6 bases). This CDR3 comprises 15 residues. Between the trimmed V and J ends, which lost 0 bases and 7 bases, there was a span of 15 bases. The germline gives CDR1 LGHNA, CDR2 YNFKEQ. The CDR3 sequence is CASSQELGGSGTQYF. The CDR3 region has the DNA TGTGCCAGCAGCCAAGAATTAGGAGGGTCTGGGACCCAGTACTTC.

V is TRBV20-1 and J is TRBJ2-7, with 12 bases identical to TRBD2. The junction had 6 bases not matched to a gene; V was cut back by 2 bases and J by 4 bases. The CDR3 spans 15 residues. Germline assignment: CDR1 DFQATT and CDR2 SNEGSKA (reference sequence). The CDR3 reads CSARQGLAGAYEQYF. The CDR3 DNA sequence: TGCAGTGCTAGACAGGGACTAGCGGGTGCTTACGAGCAGTACTTC.

Ten or more counts support this clonotype. The CDR3 loop is CASSPRAGELFF. CDR3 sequence (DNA): TGTGCCAGCAGCCCGCGGGCCGGGGAGCTGTTTTTT. The chain combines TRBV3-1 with TRBJ2-2; a weak D match, TRBD2 (5 bases). The germline V and J ends were trimmed by 4 bases and 6 bases, with 6 bases remaining between them. This CDR3 is 12 amino acids long. Germline V lookup: CDR1 LGHDT, CDR2 YNNKEL (reference sequence).

The chain uses TRBV9 and TRBJ2-1; the match to TRBD1 covers 10 bases. Germline V lookup: CDR1 SGDLS, CDR2 YYNGEE. The CDR3 consists of 14 residues. V lost 3 bases to trimming and J lost 8 bases; unmatched junction nucleotides: 5. The CDR3 nucleotides read TGTGCCAGCAGCGGACAGGGGGCTAGGTATGAGCAGTTCTTC. This codes for CASSGQGARYEQFF.

The chain combines TRBV2 with TRBJ2-5; tentative D call: TRBD1 (5 bases). Germline CDR1 SNHLY, CDR2 FYNNEI. Trimming removed 4 bases at V and 5 bases at J, with 11 bases between. The CDR3 has 13 residues. DNA for the CDR3: TGTGCCAGCAGTGGGGGCAACGGGGAGACCCAGTACTTC. Its protein product is CASSGGNGETQYF.

The V and J genes are TRBV6-1 and TRBJ2-1; D gene uncertain. The CDR3 totals 14 residues. Trimming cost V 7 bases and J 4 bases, with 14 bases left between them. The germline CDR1 and CDR2 sequences are MNHNS and SASEGT. The CDR3 region is CASTQVLGYNEQFF. The CDR3 DNA follows: TGTGCCAGCACCCAGGTATTAGGGTACAATGAGCAGTTCTTC.

This sequence joins TRBV28 and TRBJ1-1; D not certain. The CDR3 covers 13 residues. Deletions cut 8 bases from V and 0 bases from J, with 10 bases between. Looked up from germline, CDR1 is MDHEN and CDR2 is SYDVKM. CDR3 nucleotide sequence: TGTGCCAGCGAAAGGCGAGTGAACACTGAAGCTTTCTTT. It encodes CASERRVNTEAFF.

This clonotype was seen only a few times. This chain uses TRBV7-3 with TRBJ2-1; the D is unclear. V lost 3 bases and J 5 bases, leaving 8 bases between the germline ends. Per the germline V gene, CDR1 is SGHTA and CDR2 is FQGTGA. The CDR3 spans 13 residues. DNA for the CDR3: TGTGCCAGCAGCTTGTCCCACCACAATGAGCAGTTCTTC. Protein: CASSLSHHNEQFF.

This clonotype was recorded a few times. J is TRBJ2-7 and V is TRBV2; D is unresolved. The J call may be wrong; the DNA end is better matched by TRBJ2-5. Germline CDR1 and CDR2: SNHLY and FYNNEI. This CDR3 has 15 amino acids. CDR3 DNA sequence: TGTGCCAGCAGTCTTGACCGAATTCAATTGGAGACCCAGTACTTC. As protein: CASSLDRIQLETQYF.

The chain links TRBV7-9 to TRBJ1-1; D uncertain. The CDR3 is 16 amino acids. V lost 5 bases and J lost 1, with 17 bases in between. Germline V lookup: CDR1 SEHNR, CDR2 FQNEAQ (reference sequence). The DNA for the CDR3 is TGTGCCAGCAGCCCCCCTCGGGAGGCAGGGAACACTGAAGCTTTCTTT. Its translation: CASSPPREAGNTEAFF.

The V call is TRBV7-2, the J call TRBJ2-7; D ambiguous. CDR1 and CDR2 from the germline V gene are SGHTA and FQGNSA. The CDR3 covers 13 residues. Deletions cut 5 bases from V and 7 bases from J, with 15 bases between. In DNA form, the CDR3 reads TGTGCCAGCAGCCCGGGCCAAATCGGAGAGCAGTACTTC. Amino acids: CASSPGQIGEQYF.

The gene calls are TRBV27 and TRBJ2-5, with TRBD1 as a possible D gene (5 bases). The CDR3 has 16 residues. Germline V lookup: CDR1 MNHEY, CDR2 SMNVEV (reference sequence). V was clipped by 3 bases and J by 4 bases, with 18 bases between them. CDR3 protein: CASSFPRTKSRETQYF. As DNA, the CDR3 is TGTGCCAGCAGTTTCCCCCGGACAAAATCCCGAGAGACCCAGTACTTC.

Concerning this clonotype: Relative to the germline gene, one junction end is altered; a read error may explain this. V gene TRBV3-1 combines with J gene TRBJ2-1; D not certain. From germline, CDR1 is LGHDT and CDR2 YNNKEL (reference sequence). This CDR3 has 14 amino acids. CDR3: CVSSQVVRNNEQFF. For the CDR3, the DNA is TGTGTCAGCAGCCAAGTAGTCCGAAACAATGAGCAGTTCTTC.